The source of this T cell receptor (beta chain) is a study of blood T cell repertoires in COVID-19. Study-wide background: Sites in the United States, Italy and Spain provided acute and convalescent COVID-19 samples. Sample material is recorded as cDNA or gDNA derived from T cells, B-cell-depleted T cells, or PBMCs.

Germline V gene sequence: CDR1 SGHNT, CDR2 YENEEA. The CDR3 is made up of 15 amino acids. Losses at the gene ends were 5 bases for V and 8 bases for J; bases not matched to a gene: 11. Authors' data handling: By means of reference gene primer amplification, nucleated cell counts were estimated. Repertoires were generated with immunoSEQ multiplex PCR, while TCRdb's copy carries only in-frame clones and drops some. The DNA gave D and trimming, while V, J and clone size come from that table. The table has 55,000 to 65,000 clones, roughly 88% seen once. The sequence came from a human donor in a cohort sampled during active COVID-19. The J gene is TRBJ2-1, the V gene TRBV11-3; the match to TRBD2 covers 8 bases. The material sequenced was peripheral blood. The CDR3 DNA sequence: TGTGCCAGCAGCCCTGGGGGGACTAGGTCCCATGAGCAGTTCTTC. Its protein product is CASSPGGTRSHEQFF.